This T cell receptor beta chain is drawn from a study of blood T cell repertoires in COVID-19 (dated by TCRdb to the early 2020s). Background on the whole study: Collaborator samples came from the United States, Italy and Spain and covered acute and convalescent phases of COVID-19. The material from the prospective study consisted of cDNA or gDNA derived from T cells, B-cell-depleted T cells, or PBMCs. Subjects who had been exposed to COVID-19, were actively infected with it, or had recovered from it provided the deeply sampled blood TCRbeta repertoires that made up the dataset. The repertoires were released in a freely available public database meant as a resource for research on the immune response to SARS-CoV-2. Samples came from the ongoing ImmuneRACE study (first 160 participants) plus 1,254 subjects from 6 global collaborators. A de-identified subject ID, COVID-19 status, age in years and sex were almost always included in the sample metadata. Where HLA class I and class II types were available, the types were taken from metadata supplied by the sample provider, not from assay-based typing. The paper as a whole reports these results and caveats: The amount of clinical and demographic metadata varied by source and participant and was provided uncurated.

In Seattle, one collaborating source enrolled patients while the infection was active and tracked those patients longitudinally over the course of disease. Whole blood was collected in K2EDTA tubes by collaborating institutions according to the institutions' own protocols. For TCRbeta analysis, collaborator samples were shipped as frozen whole blood, as isolated PBMCs, or as DNA extracted from either sample type. TCRbeta CDR3 regions were amplified from genomic DNA by means of the immunoSEQ Assay, a bias-controlled multiplex PCR. The authors' pipeline ran thus. Nucleated cell counts per sample were estimated from amplification of reference gene primers within the assay. To quantify the absolute abundance of each unique TCRbeta CDR3 rearrangement, sequence reads were collapsed and filtered. For each sample, productive Simpson clonality was calculated as the square root of Simpson's diversity index across productive rearrangements. The source is immuneACCESS, and TCRdb retained only in-frame sequences with V and J called. Part of the clones is not carried over; for the studies checked, unresolved V genes explain less than half of this, and the remainder is unexplained. That table gives V, J and clone size, and the DNA gave D and trimming. The sample table holds 150,000 to 200,000 clones, of which around 84% were seen once. Of the sample, 2.5% to 3% is held by the ten largest clones.

On this clone itself: Its antigen specificity is not known. Per-base quality was not reported, and no clone a single base away is much larger than it.

The sequencing sample was made of peripheral blood. This clonotype was sampled from a woman of 80 years or more with COVID-19, enrolled during active disease.

The nucleotide sequence is TGTGCCAGCAGTGAAGCCCTTGGACAGGGCGAAAAACTGTTTTTT. Translated, this gives CASSEALGQGEKLFF. Recombination joined TRBV6-1 with TRBJ1-4; the central 8 bases match TRBD1. CDR1 MNHNS and CDR2 SASEGT are derived from the germline V gene. Trimmed from V: 0 bases; trimmed from J: 8 bases; junction bases lacking a gene match: 5. The CDR3 starts with the cysteine, ends with the phenylalanine, and has 15 residues. This entry keeps only the CDR3 DNA: 45 bases, framed from base 1.